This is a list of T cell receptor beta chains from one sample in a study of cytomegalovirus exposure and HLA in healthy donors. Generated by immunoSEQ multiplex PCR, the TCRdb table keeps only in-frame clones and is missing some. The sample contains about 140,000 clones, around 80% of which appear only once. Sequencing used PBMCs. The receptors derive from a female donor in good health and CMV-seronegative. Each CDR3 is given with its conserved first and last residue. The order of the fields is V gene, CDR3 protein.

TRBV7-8	CASSLARAGNTIYF
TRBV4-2	CASSQGASGSSYEQYF
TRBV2	CASSEILAGYEQFF
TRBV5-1	CASSLASYRNEQFF
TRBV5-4	CASSKERGVFSYEQYF
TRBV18	CASSGQQGLNTEAFF
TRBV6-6	CASSILGGLAYNEQFF
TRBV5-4	CASSNLARGGDNEQFF
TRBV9	CASSVVGTPNTGELFF
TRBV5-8	CASSLVAGLGTGELFF
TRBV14	CASSHRTIRGNEQFF
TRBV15	CATSREKGSQGTEAFF
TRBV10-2	CASSGTSGGRTGELFF
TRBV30	CAWSVRTGRGSSNQPQHF
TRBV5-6	CASSLKDVGRETQYF
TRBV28	CASSLFPTGFTDTQYF
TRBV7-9	CSSSFPEGQGARYEQYF
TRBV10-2	CASSFGRIQETQYF
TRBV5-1	CASSLATGPLITYNEQFF
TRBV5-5	CASSSPRGGTEAFF
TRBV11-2	CASSFPGSNYGYTF
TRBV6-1	CASSEIVLGGSKNIQYF
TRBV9	CASSTGQGLYGYTF
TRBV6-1	CASVRGWGLNTEAFF
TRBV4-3	CASSQEFYGDFSYEQHF
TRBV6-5	CASSYGQEQFF
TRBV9	CASSAPLGQNTEAFF
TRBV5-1	CASSLVVAGGGKTQYF
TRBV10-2	CASSETGAGAGEQYF
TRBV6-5	CASSPRQLAKNIQYF
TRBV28	CASSTIEGRGTLNYGYTF
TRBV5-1	CASSSPRQGSNYGYTF
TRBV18	CASSPRLAANEGGELFF
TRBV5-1	CASSSGTGGQGNTGELFF
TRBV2	CASSESAWGGTQYF
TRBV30	CAWRPLGQTPGPYGYTF
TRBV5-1	CASESGDRSTGELFF
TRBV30	CAWDGGPGLEVLYNEQFF
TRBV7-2	CASSLLQGTAEAFF
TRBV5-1	CASSQGRSRNEQFF
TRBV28	CASRAGGDYGYTF
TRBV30	CAWSGNLNTEAFF
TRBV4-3	CASSQEIAGSGANVLTF
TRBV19	CASSSGISGANVLTF
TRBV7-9	CASEGLAEGIEQYF
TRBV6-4	CASSDTTGGYNEQFF
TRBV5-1	CASSLRTGSSGELFF
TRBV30	CAWSVGRGAYLNEQFF
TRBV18	CASSPRASIRNTEAFF
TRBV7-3	CASSSPGGYNEQFF
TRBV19	CASSIDAPGLARNEQYF
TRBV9	CASSVRGWGPQHF
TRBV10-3	CAISAGTGGSGELFF
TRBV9	CASSARQGPRDNEQFF
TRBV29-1	CSVWTGYGYTF
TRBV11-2	CASSSHRRGANEKLFF
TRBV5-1	CASSLGLTGGATEAFF